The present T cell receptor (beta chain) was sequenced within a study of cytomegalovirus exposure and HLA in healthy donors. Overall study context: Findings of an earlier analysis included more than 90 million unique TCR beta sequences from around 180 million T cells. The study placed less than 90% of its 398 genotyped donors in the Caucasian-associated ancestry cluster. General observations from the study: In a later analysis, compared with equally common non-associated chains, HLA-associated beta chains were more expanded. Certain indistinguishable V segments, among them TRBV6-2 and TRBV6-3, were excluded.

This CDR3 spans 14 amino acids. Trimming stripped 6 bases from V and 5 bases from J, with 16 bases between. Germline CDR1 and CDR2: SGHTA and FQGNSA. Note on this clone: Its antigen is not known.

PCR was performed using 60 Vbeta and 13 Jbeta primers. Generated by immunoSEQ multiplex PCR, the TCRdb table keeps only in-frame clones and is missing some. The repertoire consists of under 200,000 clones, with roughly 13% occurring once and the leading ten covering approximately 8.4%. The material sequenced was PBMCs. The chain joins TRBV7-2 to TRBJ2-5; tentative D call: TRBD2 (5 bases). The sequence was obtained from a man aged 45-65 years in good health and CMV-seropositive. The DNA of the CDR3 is TGTGCCAGCAGTTCCAGGACTTGGGAGGAGACCCAGTACTTC. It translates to CASSSRTWEETQYF.